Below are 10 T cell receptor beta chains sequenced from a single sample in a study of graft-versus-host responses after intestinal transplantation. Produced via immunoSEQ multiplex PCR; TCRdb's table is partial and in-frame only. The sample includes approximately 120,000 clones, approximately 92% of them seen just once. These receptors' antigens are unknown. The source material was unstimulated CD4+ T cells sorted from spleen or lymph node cells, sampled before intestinal transplant. These receptors all come from a human donor who received an intestinal transplant.

The J gene is TRBJ1-4, the V gene TRBV7-9; D gene ambiguous. This CDR3 has 16 residues. V gave up 4 bases and J gave up 4 bases, with 16 bases separating them. Germline V gene lookup returns CDR1 SEHNR and CDR2 FQNEAQ (reference sequence). This CDR3 is CASSSSRGEINEKLFF. In nucleotides, the CDR3 is TGTGCCAGCAGCTCGTCTCGGGGAGAGATTAATGAAAAACTGTTTTTT. Full variable domain (rest looked up from reference TRBV7-9 and TRBJ1-4): DTGVSQNPRHKITKRGQNVTFRCDPISEHNRLYWYRQTLGQGPEFLTYFQNEAQLEKSRLLSDRFSAERPKGSFSTLEIQRTEQGDSAMYLCASSSSRGEINEKLFFGSGTQLSVL.

CDR3 region: CASSKGSGPGEKLFF. The CDR3 DNA is TGCGCCAGCAGCAAAGGTAGCGGACCCGGTGAAAAACTGTTTTTT. The rearrangement uses TRBV4-1 and TRBJ1-4; D is unresolved. The V gene's germline CDR1 is MGHRA and CDR2 YSYEKL. With 5 bases removed from V and 7 bases from J, the gap between germline ends came to 17 bases. This CDR3 region has 15 residues.

This rearrangement joins TRBV29-1 to TRBJ1-2; TRBD1 aligns across 7 bases. The V gene's germline CDR1 is SQVTM and CDR2 ANQGSEA. The CDR3 runs to 15 residues. Unmatched junction bases numbered 7, after V lost 3 bases and J lost 0 bases. The CDR3 sequence: CSVDRTGRANYGYTF. CDR3 nucleotide sequence: TGCAGCGTTGACCGGACAGGCCGTGCTAACTATGGCTACACCTTC.

This chain links TRBV19 with TRBJ2-3, with a possible D match to TRBD2 (6 bases). The CDR3 sequence is 15 residues long. Germline CDR1 and CDR2: LNHDA and SQIVND (reference sequence). V was cut by 5 bases and J by 2 bases, with 14 bases left in between. This CDR3 reads CASSLSGVLTDTQYF. In DNA form, the CDR3 reads TGTGCCAGTAGTCTATCGGGGGTTCTCACAGATACGCAGTATTTT.

The CDR3: CASSPTAGTLANSPLHF. Here the CDR3 DNA reads TGTGCCAGCTCACCAACCGCAGGGACTCTAGCTAATTCACCCCTCCACTTT. The chain employs TRBV18 and TRBJ1-6, with a possible D match to TRBD1 (5 bases). Per the germline V gene, CDR1 is KGHSH and CDR2 is LQKENI. This CDR3 is 17 amino acids long. Trimming stripped 2 bases from V and 6 bases from J, with 17 bases between.

J is TRBJ1-3 and V is TRBV19, with 10 bases that match TRBD1. Germline lookup yields CDR1 LNHDA and CDR2 SQIVND (reference sequence). V was clipped by 4 bases and J by 0 bases; unmatched bases: 3. The CDR3 is 16 amino acids. CDR3 amino acids: CASSRQGAISGNTIYF. Written as DNA, the CDR3 is TGTGCCAGTAGTAGACAGGGGGCAATCTCTGGAAACACCATATATTTT.

This chain connects TRBV28 to TRBJ1-5; D not certain. Germline V lookup: CDR1 MDHEN, CDR2 SYDVKM. The CDR3 loop spans 13 amino acids. V was shortened by 5 bases and J by 5 bases, with 10 bases between the two germline ends. In DNA, the CDR3 is TGTGCCAGCAGTCCTACAGCTTATCAGCCCCAGCATTTT. It is translated as CASSPTAYQPQHF.

On this clone itself: A junction boundary mismatches the germline segment, possibly from a read error. J is TRBJ2-5 and V is TRBV7-2, with D perhaps TRBD1 (6 bases). The CDR3 has 15 amino acids. Germline CDR1 SGHTA, CDR2 FQGNSA. The CDR3 region is CASSRNPVDRHRYDF. The CDR3 DNA is TGTGCCAGCAGCCGAAACCCAGTCGACAGGCATAGATATGACTTC. The full variable domain, rest sourced from reference TRBV7-2 and TRBJ2-5, is GAGVSQSPSNKVTEKGKDVELRCDPISGHTALYWYRQSLGQGLEFLIYFQGNSAPDKSGLPSDRFSAERTGGSVSTLTIQRTQQEDSAVYLCASSRNPVDRHRYDFGPGTRLLVL.

The chain couples TRBV7-9 to TRBJ1-4, with a weak D call TRBD1 (5 bases). Trimming took 11 bases from V and 5 from J, leaving 15 bases between them. The CDR3 loop spans 13 amino acids. Germline CDR1 reads SEHNR; CDR2 reads FQNEAQ (reference sequence). CDR3 in amino acids: CAVPGKGNEKLFF. DNA of the CDR3: TGTGCCGTACCGGGGAAGGGGAATGAAAAACTGTTTTTT.

V usage is TRBV5-1 and J usage is TRBJ2-3, with 11 bases fitting TRBD2. Germline CDR1 and CDR2: SGHRS and YFSETQ. The CDR3 runs to 17 residues. V shed 4 bases and J 5 bases; nucleotides not matched to a gene: 12. The CDR3 DNA sequence: TGCGCCAGCAGCCCGGAACCACTAGCGGGGGTAATAGATACGCAGTATTTT. Protein: CASSPEPLAGVIDTQYF. Complete variable domain (other parts from reference TRBV5-1 and TRBJ2-3): KAGVTQTPRYLIKTRGQQVTLSCSPISGHRSVSWYQQTPGQGLQFLFEYFSETQRNKGNFPGRFSGRQFSNSRSEMNVSTLELGDSALYLCASSPEPLAGVIDTQYFGPGTRLTVL.